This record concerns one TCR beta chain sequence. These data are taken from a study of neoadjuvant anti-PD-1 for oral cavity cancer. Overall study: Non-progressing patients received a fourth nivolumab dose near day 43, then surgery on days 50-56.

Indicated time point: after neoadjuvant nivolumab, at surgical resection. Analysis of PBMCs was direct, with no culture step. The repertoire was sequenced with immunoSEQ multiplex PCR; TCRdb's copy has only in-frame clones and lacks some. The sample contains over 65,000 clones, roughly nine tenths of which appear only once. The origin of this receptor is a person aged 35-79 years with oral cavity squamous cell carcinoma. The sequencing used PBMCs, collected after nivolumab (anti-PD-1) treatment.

CDR3 in amino acids: CASSPTPPGEIGNTIYF. CDR3 nucleotide sequence: TGTGCCAGCAGCCCAACGCCTCCTGGGGAGATTGGAAACACCATATATTTT. The V gene is TRBV7-3, the J gene TRBJ1-3, with D uncertain. V was clipped by 5 bases and J by 3 bases, with 20 bases between them. This CDR3 is built from 17 residues. Germline V gene sequence: CDR1 SGHTA, CDR2 FQGTGA.